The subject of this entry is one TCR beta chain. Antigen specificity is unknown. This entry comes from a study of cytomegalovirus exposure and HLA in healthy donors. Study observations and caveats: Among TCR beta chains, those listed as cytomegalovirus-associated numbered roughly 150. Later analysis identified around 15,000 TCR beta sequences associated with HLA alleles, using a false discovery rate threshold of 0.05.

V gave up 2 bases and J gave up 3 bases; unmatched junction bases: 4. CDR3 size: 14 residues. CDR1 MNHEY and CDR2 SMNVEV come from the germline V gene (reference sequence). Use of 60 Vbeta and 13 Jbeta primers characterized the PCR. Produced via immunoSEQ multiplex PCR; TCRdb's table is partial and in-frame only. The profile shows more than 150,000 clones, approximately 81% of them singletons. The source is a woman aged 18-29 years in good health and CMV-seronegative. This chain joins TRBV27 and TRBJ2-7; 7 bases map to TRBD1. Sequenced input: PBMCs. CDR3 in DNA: TGTGCCAGCAGTTTAAAGGGGGCGTTCTACGAGCAGTACTTC. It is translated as CASSLKGAFYEQYF.